The 11 T cell receptor beta chains given below trace back to one sample, sequenced in a study of blood T cell repertoires in COVID-19. The assay was immunoSEQ multiplex PCR, and TCRdb's table has in-frame clones only and misses some. The table has fewer than 300,000 clones, around 86% seen once; the top ten hold about 16%. The sequencing input was PBMCs or T cells enriched from blood (not recorded which). All receptors derive from a man younger than 30 who had recovered from COVID-19.

V gene TRBV4-1 combines with J gene TRBJ2-7; 9 bases match TRBD1. CDR3 length equals 18 residues. The J segment lost 2 bases and the V segment lost 3 bases, leaving 14 bases of the junction unmatched. In germline, CDR1 is MGHRA, CDR2 YSYEKL. The CDR3 is CASSQIQPRTGDPYEQYF. The CDR3, as DNA: TGCGCCAGCAGCCAGATTCAGCCCCGGACAGGGGATCCCTACGAGCAGTACTTC.

The chain uses TRBV4-2 and TRBJ2-1, with TRBD2 identical over 8 bases. The CDR3 totals 17 residues. Trimming removed 0 bases from V and 3 bases from J; junction bases left unmatched: 7. Germline V gives CDR1 LGHNA, CDR2 YNFKEQ. This CDR3 reads CASSQEPDGTSYNEQFF. The CDR3 nucleotides are TGTGCCAGCAGCCAAGAACCTGACGGGACTAGCTACAATGAGCAGTTCTTC.

The genes are TRBV28 and TRBJ1-5; TRBD1 might be the D (5 bases). Germline CDR1 is MDHEN and CDR2 is SYDVKM. Deletions cut 8 bases from V and 6 bases from J, with 17 bases between. The CDR3 has 14 residues. The CDR3 loop is CASQSRGATQPQHF. In nucleotides, the CDR3 is TGTGCCAGCCAATCCCGCGGGGCCACTCAGCCCCAGCATTTT. Full variable domain (rest looked up from reference TRBV28 and TRBJ1-5): DVKVTQSSRYLVKRTGEKVFLECVQDMDHENMFWYRQDPGLGLRLIYFSYDVKMKEKGDIPEGYSVSREKKERFSLILESASTNQTSMYLCASQSRGATQPQHFGDGTRLSIL.

J is TRBJ2-1 and V is TRBV30; tentatively, D is TRBD1 (5 bases). The CDR3 totals 14 residues. The V end lost 5 bases, the J end lost 5 bases, and 16 bases lay between the germline ends. Per the germline V gene, CDR1 is GTSNPN and CDR2 is SVGIG (reference sequence). The CDR3 DNA reads TGTGCCTGGGGTACCAGGGTCGGAGACAATGAGCAGTTCTTC. Amino acid sequence: CAWGTRVGDNEQFF.

The rearrangement uses TRBV11-2 and TRBJ2-3; TRBD2 agrees at 7 bases. The CDR3 contains 15 residues. Germline-derived CDR1 and CDR2 are SGHAT and FQNNGV. Trimming at V came to 5 bases and at J to 0 bases, leaving 5 bases not matched to a gene. CDR3 in DNA: TGTGCCAGCAGCCCAGTGGGGGGGAGCACAGATACGCAGTATTTT. This sequence encodes CASSPVGGSTDTQYF.

This chain joins TRBV10-3 and TRBJ2-3, with 11 bases fitting TRBD2. V shed 6 bases, J shed 2 bases, and the junction held 7 bases outside the gene matches. The CDR3 covers 16 residues. CDR1 ENHRY and CDR2 SYGVKD come from the germline V gene. DNA for the CDR3: TGTGCCATCAGCCGCGGGACTAGCGGCCTCACAGATACGCAGTATTTT. Amino acid sequence: CAISRGTSGLTDTQYF.

V and J are TRBV9 and TRBJ2-5; 12 bases are a match to TRBD1. Trimming cost V 4 bases and J 5 bases; bases outside gene matches: 6. Germline V gene lookup returns CDR1 SGDLS and CDR2 YYNGEE. The CDR3 consists of 15 residues. The CDR3, as DNA: TGTGCCAGCAGCACCCGGGACAGGGGGCTGGAGACCCAGTACTTC. This gives the protein CASSTRDRGLETQYF.

V is TRBV28 and J is TRBJ1-5, with D maybe TRBD1 (5 bases). The V and J ends lost 6 bases and 4 bases respectively, with 10 bases between them. Germline-derived CDR1 and CDR2 are MDHEN and SYDVKM. The CDR3 spans 13 residues. The DNA for the CDR3 is TGTGCCAGCAGCCGGGACTTAAATCAGCCCCAGCATTTT. Amino acids: CASSRDLNQPQHF. The variable domain in full, completed from reference TRBV28 and TRBJ1-5, reads DVKVTQSSRYLVKRTGEKVFLECVQDMDHENMFWYRQDPGLGLRLIYFSYDVKMKEKGDIPEGYSVSREKKERFSLILESASTNQTSMYLCASSRDLNQPQHFGDGTRLSIL.

Concerning this clone: The junction departs from germline at one end; a sequencing error may be responsible. The rearrangement links TRBV7-7 to TRBJ2-5; a possible D gene is TRBD1 (6 bases). The CDR3 is 14 amino acids. Germline values: CDR1 SSHAT, CDR2 FNYEAQ (reference sequence). The chain's CDR3 is CASSLALDRGAQYF. The CDR3 nucleotides are TGTGCTAGCAGCTTAGCGCTGGACAGAGGTGCCCAGTACTTC. The whole variable domain, filled in from reference TRBV7-7 and TRBJ2-5, reads GAGVSQSPRYKVTKRGQDVTLRCDPISSHATLYWYQQALGQGPEFLTYFNYEAQPDKSGLPSDRFSAERPEGSISTLTIQRTEQRDSAMYRCASSLALDRGAQYFGPGTRLLVL.

V and J are TRBV19 and TRBJ1-1; unclear D gene. Germline V gene sequence: CDR1 LNHDA, CDR2 SQIVND (reference sequence). This CDR3 region has 13 residues. V was shortened by 7 bases and J by 4 bases, with 13 bases between the two germline ends. The CDR3: CASIEFMSTEAFF. CDR3 coding DNA: TGTGCCAGTATCGAGTTTATGAGCACTGAAGCTTTCTTT.

The DNA of the CDR3 is TGTGCCAGCAGCTTGCGGGCGTTTTCCTACAATGAGCAGTTCTTC. Translated, it gives CASSLRAFSYNEQFF. The genes are TRBV11-2 and TRBJ2-1; D possibly corresponds to TRBD2 (5 bases). The germline V and J ends were trimmed by 3 bases and 1 base, with 10 bases remaining between them. This CDR3 region has 15 residues. Germline CDR1 SGHAT, CDR2 FQNNGV.